A selection of T cell receptor beta chains follows, all from one sample in a study of Graves' ophthalmopathy and Graves' hyperthyroidism. TCRdb fed the multiplex PCR reads into MiXCR, producing one record per CDR3 protein. This table holds roughly 700,000 distinct CDR3 sequences, approximately 40% found once. Material for sequencing was peripheral blood. Every receptor here comes from an adult man with Graves' ophthalmopathy. CDR3s include the opening cysteine and the closing phenylalanine or tryptophan. A D gene is named only where the DNA matches it firmly. Only part of the rows carry a size: once, few, many, or a class if the clone is expanded.

D gene,clone size,J gene,V gene,CDR3 protein,CDR3 DNA
.,many,TRBJ1-2,TRBV29-1,CSVDGTYYGYTF,TGCAGCGTGGACGGGACATACTATGGCTACACCTTC
.,few,TRBJ2-5,TRBV7-9,CASSLDFSGRSQETQYF,TGTGCCAGCAGCTTAGATTTCAGCGGGCGGTCACAAGAGACCCAGTACTTC
.,few,TRBJ1-5,TRBV6-1,CASDPNRYNQPQHF,TGTGCCAGCGACCCGAACAGGTACAATCAGCCCCAGCATTTT
.,.,TRBJ1-6,TRBV6-5,CASRRWTGTPLHF,TGTGCCAGCAGACGATGGACGGGAACCCCCCTCCACTTT
.,few,TRBJ2-7,TRBV3-1,CASSQDEGSYEQYF,TGTGCCAGCAGCCAAGATGAAGGCTCCTACGAGCAGTACTTC
.,many,TRBJ1-5,TRBV20-1,CSARAGGPIDQPQHF,TGCAGTGCTAGAGCTGGGGGCCCTATCGATCAGCCCCAGCATTTT
.,once,TRBJ2-5,TRBV12-3/TRBV12-4,CASRLGGKGTQYF,TGTGCCAGCAGGTTGGGCGGGAAAGGGACCCAGTACTTC
.,few,TRBJ1-6,TRBV28,CASSPTGFPPLHF,TGTGCCAGCAGCCCTACAGGGTTTCCACCCCTCCACTTT
.,many,TRBJ1-1,TRBV12-3/TRBV12-4,CASSFNGGTEAFF,TGTGCCAGCAGTTTTAACGGGGGCACTGAAGCTTTCTTT
.,few,TRBJ1-2,TRBV20-1,CSARELRTSDGYTF,TGCAGTGCTAGAGAGCTCCGAACGAGCGATGGCTACACCTTC
TRBD1,.,TRBJ2-7,TRBV25-1,CASSYPGQGTYEQYF,TGTGCCAGCAGTTACCCGGGACAGGGAACCTACGAGCAGTACTTC
.,few,TRBJ2-7,TRBV4-2,CASSQDLDREQYF,TGTGCCAGCAGCCAAGATCTAGATCGGGAGCAGTACTTC
.,few,TRBJ2-5,TRBV20-1,CSARPGEPTQYF,TGCAGTGCCCGCCCCGGGGAGCCGACCCAGTACTTC